This T cell receptor beta chain was sequenced during a study of blood T cell repertoires in COVID-19 (dated by TCRdb to 2018 to 2021). Context from the whole study: Samples covering the acute and convalescent phases of COVID-19 were provided by collaborators in the United States, Italy and Spain. The prospective study material was composed of cDNA or gDNA derived from T cells, B-cell-depleted T cells, or PBMCs. Deeply sampled blood TCRbeta repertoires from subjects exposed to, actively infected with, or recovered from COVID-19 were included in the dataset. The repertoires were released in a freely available public database meant as a resource for research on the immune response to SARS-CoV-2. Samples were obtained from the ongoing ImmuneRACE study (first 160 participants) and from over 1,000 subjects provided by 6 global collaborators. Sample metadata almost always included a de-identified subject ID, COVID-19 status, age in years and sex. Where HLA class I and class II types were available, the types were taken from metadata supplied by the sample provider, not from assay-based typing. Summary of the overall study and its limitations: The amount of clinical and demographic metadata varied by source and participant and was provided uncurated.

Only one count was recorded for this clone. Its antigen remains undetermined. No much larger clonotype is one base removed from it; base qualities were not supplied. Each collaborating institution followed its own protocols to collect whole blood in K2EDTA tubes. Collaborator samples were shipped for TCRbeta analysis as frozen whole blood, isolated PBMCs, or DNA extracted from either sample type. The immunoSEQ Assay, a bias-controlled multiplex PCR, was used to amplify TCRbeta CDR3 regions from genomic DNA. Per the source publication's procedure: The number of nucleated cells in each sample was estimated from the amplification of reference gene primers within the assay. To quantify the absolute abundance of each unique TCRbeta CDR3 rearrangement, sequence reads were collapsed and filtered. For each sample, productive Simpson clonality was calculated as the square root of Simpson's diversity index across productive rearrangements. Entries here come from immuneACCESS through TCRdb and include only in-frame sequences with V and J called. Some clones fail to appear in such tables; in the studies checked, an unresolved V gene covers under half of the shortfall, and the cause of the remainder is unknown. The V and J calls and the clone size are those of that table, but D and trimming were determined from the DNA. Here the sample has around 100,000 clones; around 90% occur a single time. The ten largest clones add up to 5% of the sample.

V is cut back by 0 bases and J by 2 bases, with 2 bases in the junction unmatched. Looking up the germline V gene yields CDR1 SGHRS and CDR2 YFSETQ. CDR3 length: 14 amino acids, cysteine to phenylalanine. The retained sequence is limited to the CDR3, 42 bases, with the frame set at the first base. This receptor was identified in a human donor in a cohort sampled during active COVID-19. Material for sequencing was peripheral blood. The chain links TRBV5-1 with TRBJ2-7; a stretch of 7 junction bases matches TRBD1. The sequence in DNA is TGCGCCAGCAGCTTGGAGGGGGCGCCCTACGAGCAGTACTTC. This gives the protein CASSLEGAPYEQYF. With the rest looked up from the reference TRBV5-1 and TRBJ2-7 genes rather than sequenced, the full variable domain is KAGVTQTPRYLIKTRGQQVTLSCSPISGHRSVSWYQQTPGQGLQFLFEYFSETQRNKGNFPGRFSGRQFSNSRSEMNVSTLELGDSALYLCASSLEGAPYEQYFGPGTRLTVT.